The present T cell receptor beta chain was sequenced within a study of response to subunit inactivated influenza vaccine. Study observations and caveats: Authors suggested each seasonal influenza vaccination recruits few new T cells.

This clonotype was detected a few times. Its antigen is unknown. The CDR3 length is 15 residues. V lost 2 bases and J lost 2, with 12 bases in between. Germline V gives CDR1 MNHEY, CDR2 SVGAGI. TCRdb passed the RT-PCR reads through MiXCR, listing each CDR3 protein once. The top ten clones hold around 9.6% of a sample with 700,000 to 900,000 distinct CDR3 sequences, 21% of them seen once. The V gene is TRBV6-5, the J gene TRBJ1-1; TRBD1 might be the D (6 bases). The sequencing used PBMCs from blood, collected roughly 5 days after vaccination. This TCR derives from a man aged 50-59 years who received an inactivated influenza vaccine. CDR3 coding DNA: TGTGCCAGCAGTTACCTCCCCAGGGGCAACACTGAAGCTTTCTTT. Protein sequence: CASSYLPRGNTEAFF.